Presented here are 16 T cell receptor beta chains from one specimen sequenced in a study of blood T cell repertoires in COVID-19. Profiled with immunoSEQ multiplex PCR; TCRdb holds only in-frame clones, not every one. The data contain about 210,000 clones, 60% to 85% of them seen just once; the ten biggest clones take up 7.2%. Sequencing input: peripheral blood. Source of these receptors: a woman aged 70-85 years with acute or convalescent COVID-19.

The J gene is TRBJ2-7, the V gene TRBV11-2, with a tentative D call TRBD2 (5 bases). Germline V CDR1 and CDR2: SGHAT, FQNNGV. V gave up 1 base and J gave up 7 bases, with 14 bases separating them. The CDR3 spans 14 residues. For the CDR3, the DNA is TGTGCCAGCAGCTTAGTTTCGGGGTACATGGAGCAGTACTTC. Translating it yields CASSLVSGYMEQYF.

This clone occurred once. The J gene is TRBJ2-2, the V gene TRBV19; D is perhaps TRBD2 (5 bases). Germline loops: CDR1 LNHDA, CDR2 SQIVND (reference sequence). V was trimmed by 6 bases and J by 2 bases, leaving 10 bases between them. This CDR3 region has 14 residues. CDR3 sequence reads: CASRLGLNTGELFF. In DNA form, the CDR3 reads TGTGCCAGTAGGCTCGGACTCAACACCGGGGAGCTGTTTTTT.

The chain recombines TRBV30 with TRBJ1-6, with D uncertain. Germline assignment: CDR1 GTSNPN and CDR2 SVGIG (reference sequence). The V end lost 3 bases, the J end lost 1 base, and 10 bases lay between the germline ends. The CDR3 contains 15 residues. Here the CDR3 reads CAWSQAGSYNSPLHF. The CDR3 DNA reads TGTGCCTGGAGCCAGGCGGGATCCTATAATTCACCCCTCCACTTT.

The chain joins TRBV20-1 to TRBJ2-7; no definite D call. The CDR3 spans 12 residues. V was shortened by 3 bases and J by 0 bases, with 6 bases between the two germline ends. Germline CDR1 reads DFQATT; CDR2 reads SNEGSKA (reference sequence). The CDR3 loop reads CSASPNSYEQYF. CDR3 sequence (DNA): TGCAGTGCTAGTCCCAACTCCTACGAGCAGTACTTC.

CDR3 sequence reads: CASSDGGSNEQFF. DNA for the CDR3: TGTGCCAGCAGTGACGGTGGTTCCAATGAGCAGTTCTTC. J is TRBJ2-1 and V is TRBV2, with D hard to call. CDR3 length equals 13 residues. Trimming removed 3 bases from V and 6 bases from J, with 9 bases in between. Germline CDR1 and CDR2: SNHLY and FYNNEI.

This clone was detected a few times. J is TRBJ1-2 and V is TRBV3-1 (or the pseudogene TRBV3-2); D gene uncertain. Between the trimmed V and J ends, which lost 0 bases and 2 bases, there was a span of 4 bases. Per germline, CDR1 LGHDT and CDR2 YNNKEL (reference sequence). CDR3 length: 13 residues. CDR3 in amino acids: CASSQDLNYGYTF. CDR3 DNA sequence: TGTGCCAGCAGCCAAGATCTGAACTATGGCTACACCTTC.

Regarding this clone: The sample has other DNA sequences that encode this CDR3 too. V and J are TRBV18 and TRBJ1-1; TRBD1 might be the D (5 bases). The CDR3 runs to 13 residues. Germline CDR1 KGHSH, CDR2 LQKENI. V was clipped by 5 bases and J by 1 base, with 8 bases between them. The CDR3 protein is CASSKDRNTEAFF. In nucleotides, the CDR3 is TGTGCCAGCTCAAAAGACAGGAACACTGAAGCTTTCTTT.

The chain links TRBV5-1 to TRBJ1-4, with D possibly TRBD1 on 5 matching bases. The CDR3 contains 14 residues. Germline V gives CDR1 SGHRS, CDR2 YFSETQ. The germline V and J ends were trimmed by 3 bases and 5 bases, with 11 bases remaining between them. The CDR3 DNA reads TGCGCCAGCAGCTGGGGCGGTGAGAATGAAAAACTGTTTTTT. Translation gives CASSWGGENEKLFF.

The V call is TRBV30, the J call TRBJ2-1; 9 bases align to TRBD1. Germline lookup yields CDR1 GTSNPN and CDR2 SVGIG (reference sequence). V was pared by 7 bases and J by 3 bases, with 7 bases of the junction left unmatched. This CDR3 region has 14 residues. CDR3 amino acids: CASNTGQGYNEQFF. The CDR3 coding sequence is TGTGCCTCAAATACGGGACAGGGCTACAATGAGCAGTTCTTC.

This clone was seen only once. The chain couples TRBV30 to TRBJ2-3; 12 positions agree with TRBD2. This CDR3 spans 16 amino acids. The V gene's germline CDR1 is GTSNPN and CDR2 SVGIG (reference sequence). V shed 7 bases and J 4 bases; nucleotides not matched to a gene: 12. CDR3 nucleotide sequence: TGTGCCTCCCAATTCACTAGCGGGGGGTTATCAGATACGCAGTATTTT. Translating gives CASQFTSGGLSDTQYF.

This clone was seen once. CDR3 amino acids: CASSNPILRGVNGYTF. In nucleotides, the CDR3 is TGTGCCAGTAGTAACCCTATTCTCAGGGGGGTTAATGGCTACACCTTC. The V gene is TRBV19, the J gene TRBJ1-2; 7 nucleotides align to TRBD1. The CDR3 sequence is 16 residues long. V lost 4 bases to trimming and J lost 6 bases; unmatched junction nucleotides: 14. Germline V CDR1 and CDR2: LNHDA, SQIVND (reference sequence).

CDR3 region: CAISDPTGEGEKLFF. The CDR3 DNA sequence: TGTGCCATCAGTGATCCCACAGGGGAAGGGGAAAAACTGTTTTTT. The chain employs TRBV10-3 and TRBJ1-4; TRBD1 matches 7 bases. Germline-derived CDR1 and CDR2 are ENHRY and SYGVKD. The V segment lost 3 bases and the J segment 8 bases; nucleotides outside the gene matches: 9. This CDR3 has 15 residues.

The chain couples TRBV6-4 to TRBJ2-7; TRBD2 is a possible D gene (6 bases). In germline, CDR1 is MRHNA, CDR2 SNTAGT. Trimming stripped 0 bases from V and 4 bases from J, with 10 bases between. The CDR3 runs to 14 residues. This CDR3 reads CASSDSGTSYEQYV. The CDR3 DNA reads as TGTGCCAGCAGTGACTCTGGGACTTCGTACGAGCAGTACGTC.

This clone was observed a single time. The chain carries TRBV5-4 and TRBJ2-7; D not certain. The CDR3 has 13 amino acids. Trimming removed 4 bases at V and 5 bases at J, with 13 bases between. Germline assignment: CDR1 SGHNT and CDR2 YYREEE (reference sequence). The CDR3 reads CASSLEPGNEQYF. In DNA, the CDR3 is TGTGCCAGCAGCCTGGAGCCAGGCAACGAGCAGTACTTC.

This chain uses TRBV7-9 with TRBJ2-2, with D maybe TRBD2 (5 bases). V lost 1 base, J lost 8 bases, and 14 bases lay in between. Germline CDR1 reads SEHNR; CDR2 reads FQNEAQ (reference sequence). This CDR3 comprises 15 residues. The CDR3, as DNA: TGTGCCAGCAGCTTAGTTGCGGGTTTACTAGGGGAGCTGTTTTTT. This codes for CASSLVAGLLGELFF.

This clone was observed a handful of times. This chain links TRBV7-2 with TRBJ2-3, with 8 nucleotides matching TRBD2. Germline V gene sequence: CDR1 SGHTA, CDR2 FQGNSA. The CDR3 runs 15 residues. V shed 5 bases, J shed 3 bases, and the junction held 7 bases outside the gene matches. The CDR3 is CASSKAGGWTDTQYF. CDR3 DNA sequence: TGTGCCAGCAGCAAGGCGGGGGGATGGACAGATACGCAGTATTTT.